These 4 T cell receptor beta chains originate from one sample sequenced in a study of cytomegalovirus exposure and HLA in healthy donors. The PCR used 60 Vbeta and 13 Jbeta primers. Method: immunoSEQ multiplex PCR; TCRdb's copy keeps in-frame clones and lacks some. The sample holds approximately 91,000 clones, roughly 86% seen once. Material for sequencing was PBMCs. These receptors all stem from a human donor in good health.

The chain carries TRBV7-2 and TRBJ2-3; TRBD2 aligns across 7 bases. Germline CDR1 reads SGHTA; CDR2 reads FQGNSA. The V and J ends lost 0 bases and 5 bases, in that order; junction bases with no gene match: 5. This CDR3 region has 15 residues. The CDR3 region is CASSLAGGPGDTQYF. The CDR3 bases are TGTGCCAGCAGCTTAGCGGGAGGGCCAGGAGATACGCAGTATTTT.

This chain links TRBV5-1 with TRBJ2-7, with TRBD1 matching 12 bases. Per the germline V gene, CDR1 is SGHRS and CDR2 is YFSETQ. J lost 7 bases, V lost 0 bases, and 5 bases had no gene match. This CDR3 region has 15 residues. In nucleotides, the CDR3 is TGCGCCAGCAGCTTGGAGGGACAGGGGGCAAAAGAGCAGTACTTC. It specifies CASSLEGQGAKEQYF.

This clone was picked up one time. The J gene is TRBJ2-7, the V gene TRBV4-3, with TRBD2 matching over 8 bases. Germline loops: CDR1 LGHNA, CDR2 YSLEER. V shed 1 base, J shed 6 bases, and the junction held 14 bases outside the gene matches. The CDR3 runs 17 residues. CDR3 DNA: TGCGCCAGCAGCCAAGGGTTCACTAGCGGCGCTTCCCTCGAGCAGTACTTC. The encoded protein is CASSQGFTSGASLEQYF.

This sequence joins TRBV7-2 and TRBJ2-7, with TRBD2 as a possible D gene (6 bases). Germline-derived CDR1 and CDR2 are SGHTA and FQGNSA. V lost 5 bases and J 1 base, leaving 15 bases between the germline ends. The CDR3 contains 15 residues. This CDR3 reads CASSRTGTRSYEQYF. CDR3 in DNA: TGTGCCAGCAGCCGCACCGGGACTCGTTCCTACGAGCAGTACTTC.